This TCR beta chain was identified in a study of cytomegalovirus exposure and HLA in healthy donors. In the study overall: Roughly 80% of 398 genotyped donors fell in the Caucasian-associated ancestry cluster.

In the PCR, 60 Vbeta and 13 Jbeta primers were used. Generated by immunoSEQ multiplex PCR, the TCRdb table keeps only in-frame clones and is missing some. The sample lists roughly 76,000 clones; about nine tenths were seen once. Healthy donors of bone marrow made up the group. Sequences were obtained from PBMCs. This TCR came from a woman aged 30 to 39 in good health and CMV-seronegative.

CDR3: CASSQGLDSSYNEQFF. The CDR3 DNA is TGTGCCAGCAGCCAAGGTCTGGACTCAAGTTACAATGAGCAGTTCTTC. V is TRBV4-2 and J is TRBJ2-1, with D perhaps TRBD2 (5 bases). Trimming took off 1 base at V and 4 bases at J, with 14 bases between the two ends. Germline values: CDR1 LGHNA, CDR2 YNFKEQ. There are 16 residues in the CDR3.